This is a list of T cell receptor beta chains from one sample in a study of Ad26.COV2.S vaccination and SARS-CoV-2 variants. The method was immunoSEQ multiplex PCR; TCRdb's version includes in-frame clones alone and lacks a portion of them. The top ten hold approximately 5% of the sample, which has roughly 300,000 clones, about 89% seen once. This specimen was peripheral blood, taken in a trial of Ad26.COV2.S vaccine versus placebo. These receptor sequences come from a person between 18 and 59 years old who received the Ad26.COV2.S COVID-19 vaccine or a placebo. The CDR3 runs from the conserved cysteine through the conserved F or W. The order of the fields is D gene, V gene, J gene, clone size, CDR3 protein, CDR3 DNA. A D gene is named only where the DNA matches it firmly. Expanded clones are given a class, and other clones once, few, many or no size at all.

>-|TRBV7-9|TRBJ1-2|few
CASSFPGTREGYTF
TGTGCCAGCAGCTTCCCCGGGACCCGGGAAGGCTACACCTTC
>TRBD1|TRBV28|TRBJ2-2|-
CAIQTGVTGELFF
TGTGCCATCCAGACAGGGGTCACCGGGGAGCTGTTTTTT
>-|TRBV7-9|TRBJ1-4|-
CASSLRAIGAEKLFF
TGTGCCAGCAGCTTAAGGGCGATTGGGGCCGAAAAACTGTTTTTT
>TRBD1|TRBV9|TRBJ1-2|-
CASRRQGTNYGYTF
TGTGCCAGCAGAAGACAGGGGACGAACTATGGCTACACCTTC
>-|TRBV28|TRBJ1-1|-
CASSFPENTEAFF
TGTGCCAGCAGTTTCCCAGAAAACACTGAAGCTTTCTTT
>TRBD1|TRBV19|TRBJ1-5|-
CASTPGPGQGSPSNQPQHF
TGTGCCAGTACCCCGGGCCCGGGACAGGGGTCTCCGAGCAATCAGCCCCAGCATTTT
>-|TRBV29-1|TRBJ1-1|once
CSGGNTEAFF
TGCAGCGGAGGGAACACTGAAGCTTTCTTT
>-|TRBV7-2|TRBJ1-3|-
CASSPFRGTGNTIYF
TGTGCCAGCAGCCCCTTTAGAGGGACTGGAAACACCATATATTTT
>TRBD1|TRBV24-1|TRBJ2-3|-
CATSDYRDRRADTQYF
TGTGCCACCAGTGATTACCGGGACAGGCGTGCAGATACGCAGTATTTT
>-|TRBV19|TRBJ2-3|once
CASSRQEQVDTQYF
TGTGCCAGTAGTAGACAGGAGCAAGTGGATACGCAGTATTTT
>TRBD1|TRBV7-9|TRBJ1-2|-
CASSLAGTGGNGYTF
TGTGCCAGCAGCTTAGCCGGGACAGGGGGCAATGGCTACACCTTC
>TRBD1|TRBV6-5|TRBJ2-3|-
CASGDRFSTDTQYF
TGTGCCAGCGGGGACAGGTTTAGCACAGATACGCAGTATTTT
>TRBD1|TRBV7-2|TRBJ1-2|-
CASSSWTGGYGYTF
TGTGCCAGCAGCTCGTGGACAGGGGGCTATGGCTACACCTTC
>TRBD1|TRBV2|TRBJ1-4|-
CASRIDRDFPTNEKLFF
TGTGCCAGCAGAATCGACAGGGACTTTCCAACTAATGAAAAACTGTTTTTT
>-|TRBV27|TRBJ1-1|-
CASSLSNRAVFTEAFF
TGTGCCAGCAGTTTATCGAACAGGGCGGTCTTCACTGAAGCTTTCTTT
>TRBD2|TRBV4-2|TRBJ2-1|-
CASSQVAAGSYNEQFF
TGTGCCAGCAGCCAAGTCGCAGCGGGATCCTACAATGAGCAGTTCTTC
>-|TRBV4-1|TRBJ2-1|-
CASSPLVSSANNEQFF
TGCGCCAGCAGCCCCCTAGTGAGTAGCGCAAACAATGAGCAGTTCTTC
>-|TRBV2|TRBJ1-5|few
CASSETQALLSSNQPQHF
TGTGCCAGCAGTGAAACCCAGGCTTTATTATCTAGCAATCAGCCCCAGCATTTT
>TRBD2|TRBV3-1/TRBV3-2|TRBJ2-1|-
CASSQAVLAGAGNEQFF
TGTGCCAGCAGCCAAGCCGTACTAGCGGGGGCCGGCAATGAGCAGTTCTTC
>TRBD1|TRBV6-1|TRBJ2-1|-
CASSEGTGAHNEQFF
TGTGCCAGCAGTGAAGGGACAGGGGCCCACAATGAGCAGTTCTTC
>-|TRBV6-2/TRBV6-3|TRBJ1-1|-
CASSPVRSNTEAFF
TGTGCCAGCAGTCCCGTGAGATCGAACACTGAAGCTTTCTTT
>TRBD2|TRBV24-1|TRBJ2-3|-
CATSDLKGTSGGQTGTDTQYF
TGTGCCACCAGTGATTTGAAGGGGACTAGCGGGGGCCAAACGGGGACAGATACGCAGTATTTT
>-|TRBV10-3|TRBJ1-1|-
CAISHGGTEAFF
TGTGCCATCAGCCACGGGGGCACTGAAGCTTTCTTT
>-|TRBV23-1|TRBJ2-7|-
CASGTTRRTYEQYF
TGCGCCAGCGGAACGACCAGACGCACCTACGAGCAGTACTTC
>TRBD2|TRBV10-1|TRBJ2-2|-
CASSDGGDGELFF
TGCGCCAGCAGTGATGGGGGGGACGGGGAGCTGTTTTTT
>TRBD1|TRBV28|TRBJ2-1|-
CASNRGISYNEQFF
TGTGCCAGCAACAGGGGGATCTCCTACAATGAGCAGTTCTTC
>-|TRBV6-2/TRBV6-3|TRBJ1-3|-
CASSYSTGAHTIYF
TGTGCCAGCAGTTACTCGACGGGGGCTCACACCATATATTTT
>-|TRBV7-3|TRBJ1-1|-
CASSPSRDKNTEAFF
TGTGCCAGCAGCCCCTCCCGGGACAAAAACACTGAAGCTTTCTTT
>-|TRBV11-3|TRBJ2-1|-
CASSLDRWDEQFF
TGTGCCAGCAGCTTAGACAGGTGGGATGAGCAGTTCTTC
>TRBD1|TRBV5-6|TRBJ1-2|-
CASSFPQPGQRHGYTF
TGTGCCAGCAGCTTTCCTCAACCGGGACAGAGACATGGCTACACCTTC
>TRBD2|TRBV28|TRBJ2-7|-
CASSFPAGALYEQYF
TGTGCCAGCAGTTTCCCGGCGGGAGCTTTGTACGAGCAGTACTTC
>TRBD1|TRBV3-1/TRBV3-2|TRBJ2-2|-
CASSSPGTGSGELFF
TGTGCCAGCAGCAGCCCCGGGACAGGGTCCGGGGAGCTGTTTTTT
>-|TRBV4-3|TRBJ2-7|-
CASSQDLGSEQYF
TGCGCCAGCAGCCAAGATTTAGGGTCCGAGCAGTACTTC
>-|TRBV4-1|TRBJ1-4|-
CASSHHNEKLFF
TGCGCCAGCAGCCACCATAATGAAAAACTGTTTTTT
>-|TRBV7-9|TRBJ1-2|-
CASSLREVFMGYTF
TGTGCCAGCAGCTTAAGGGAAGTTTTCATGGGCTACACCTTC
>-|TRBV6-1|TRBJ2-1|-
CASSELWGSSYNEQFF
TGTGCCAGCAGTGAACTGTGGGGGAGCTCCTACAATGAGCAGTTCTTC
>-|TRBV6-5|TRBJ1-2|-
CASNPNRAYYGYTF
TGTGCCAGCAATCCGAACAGGGCATACTATGGCTACACCTTC
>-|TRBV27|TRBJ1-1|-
CASSLGRATEAFF
TGTGCCAGCAGTTTGGGCCGGGCCACTGAAGCTTTCTTT
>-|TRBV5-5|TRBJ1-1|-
CASRQTVAEAFF
TGTGCCAGCAGACAGACGGTAGCTGAAGCTTTCTTT
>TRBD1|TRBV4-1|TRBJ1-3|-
CASSHRQGSGNTIYF
TGCGCCAGCAGCCACCGACAGGGATCTGGAAACACCATATATTTT
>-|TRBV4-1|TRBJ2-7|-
CASSQVTSYEQYF
TGCGCCAGCAGCCAAGTGACATCCTACGAGCAGTACTTC
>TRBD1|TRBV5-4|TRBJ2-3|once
CASSPEGAGDTQYF
TGTGCCAGCAGCCCAGAGGGGGCGGGAGATACGCAGTATTTT
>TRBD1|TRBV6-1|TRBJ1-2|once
CASSEVLGQGYGGYTF
TGTGCCAGCAGTGAAGTGCTGGGACAGGGGTATGGCGGCTACACCTTC
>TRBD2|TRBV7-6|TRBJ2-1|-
CASSPTSGRVGEQFF
TGTGCCAGCAGCCCAACTAGCGGGAGGGTCGGGGAGCAGTTCTTC
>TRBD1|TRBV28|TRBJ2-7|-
CASSLRTGVYEQYF
TGTGCCAGCAGTTTAAGGACAGGGGTCTACGAGCAGTACTTC